A single T cell receptor beta chain is shown here with its context. Its antigen is currently not known. Base qualities are not provided; no much larger clone lies one nucleotide away. Per the publication, the treatment or condition label means: live attenuated yellow fever vaccine strain. At every blood-draw timepoint, two biological replicates of bulk PBMCs were collected. PBMCs were isolated from peripheral blood using a standard Ficoll-Paque protocol. TriZol was used to extract RNA from bulk PBMCs, from CD4 and CD8 fractions, and from dextramer-positive and dextramer-negative fractions. The data were obtained in a study of T cells after yellow fever vaccination (dated by TCRdb to between 2019 and 2020). About the full investigation: Libraries from fractions with low cell numbers were prepared with the SMART-Seq v4 Ultra Low Input RNA kit. To follow T-cell clones before and after both primary and booster YFV17D yellow fever vaccination, bulk TCR alpha and beta repertoires underwent longitudinal sequencing. Two healthy male donors, one aged 18 to 30 and one aged 30 to 40 years, made up the cohort. Bulk PBMC replicates and cell subsets were isolated from blood drawn at multiple timepoints before and after both primary and secondary immunization.

The germline V gene gives CDR1 as MNHNS and CDR2 as SASEGT. V loses 6 bases, J loses 0 bases, and the germline ends lie 15 bases apart. Reading from cysteine to phenylalanine, the CDR3 counts 16 amino acids. The entry retains the CDR3 DNA only, 48 bases that are in frame from base 1. Synthesis of TCR cDNA relied on 5'RACE template switching, a step that introduced a universal primer site along with unique molecular identifiers. Priming of cDNA synthesis was performed from both the TCR alpha and TCR beta constant segments. Two PCR steps were used to amplify libraries, with sample barcodes and sequencing adapters being added in the second step. Sequencing of libraries was performed on Illumina HiSeq 2500 (2x100 bp) or NovaSeq (2x150 bp). Under the source paper's analysis protocol: MIGEC handled demultiplexing of reads and collapsing into UMI consensus sequences, while MiXCR performed V(D)J alignment. Clonotypes responding to the vaccine were identified with edgeR on replicate PBMC samples, with the criteria of FDR below 0.01 and a log2 fold change above 5 up to day 15. Bulk clonotypes were assigned CD4 or CD8 identity according to which sequenced CD4 or CD8 repertoire held them at higher abundance. TCRdb reanalyzed the raw reads on its own, using fastp at Q25 for trimming and MiXCR for clone calling, and kept in-frame beta chains. CDR3 protein duplicates are merged, each entry listing the most common genes and DNA. It is TCRdb's table, rather than the study itself, that gives the V and J calls and clone size. Recorded for this sample are about 300,000 distinct CDR3 sequences; about 6.9% of them occurred a single time. Together, the top ten hold about 18% of the sample.

Overall study outcomes, separate from this receptor: FACS-sorted repertoires could contain abundant contaminating clonotypes from the bulk population, so computational filtering was required. Compared with the primary T-cell response, the secondary T-cell response was faster but weaker, reaching its peak on day 5 rather than on day 15. Because the study included only a couple of donors, the extent to which the findings can be generalized is limited. A small share of clonotypes was detected in both CD4 and CD8 compartments, with the overlap likely arising from convergent recombination. Most clones expanded after primary vaccination (96% of CD4 and around 88% of CD8) were re-detected after the booster, suggesting that broad memory maintenance occurred.

This clonotype was obtained from a man between 18 and 29 years old who received the YFV17D yellow fever vaccine. The source material was PBMCs, sampled 35 to 50 days after the first yellow fever vaccination. The chain was built from TRBV6-1 and TRBJ1-3, with no confidently assigned D gene. CDR3 sequence: CASRALDWNSGNTIYF. The bases are TGTGCCAGCAGAGCCCTAGACTGGAACTCTGGAAACACCATATATTTT.